The 16 T cell receptor beta chains below all came from one sample that was sequenced in a study of blood T cell repertoires in COVID-19. TCRdb's table, derived via immunoSEQ multiplex PCR, lists solely in-frame clones and lacks some. Of some 240,000 clones in the sample, 90% were seen once. What was sequenced was peripheral blood. These TCRs come from a woman in her fifties or sixties with COVID-19, enrolled during active disease.

For this clone: The same CDR3 can be traced to other DNA sequences in this sample. V and J are TRBV5-1 and TRBJ2-7; 7 bases agree with TRBD1. Germline trimming cut 0 bases from V and 2 bases from J; bases unmatched to any gene: 2. This CDR3 comprises 14 residues. CDR1 SGHRS and CDR2 YFSETQ come from the germline V gene. The CDR3 reads CASSLGQGAYEQYF. In nucleotides, the CDR3 is TGCGCCAGCAGCTTGGGACAGGGAGCCTACGAGCAGTACTTC.

The chain has TRBV2 and TRBJ2-7, with D uncertain. The length of the CDR3 is 14 residues. Trimming pared 4 bases from V and 6 bases from J, leaving 16 bases between. The germline gives CDR1 SNHLY, CDR2 FYNNEI. The CDR3 DNA reads as TGTGCCAGCAGTGGGAGAGGCCTTGGCGGCGAGCAGTACTTC. As protein: CASSGRGLGGEQYF.

V and J are TRBV6-5 and TRBJ1-4; D is uncertain. The germline gives CDR1 MNHEY, CDR2 SVGAGI. The CDR3 spans 14 residues. V gave up 5 bases and J gave up 10 bases, with 17 bases separating them. This chain's CDR3 is CASSPRGVLAKLFF. The CDR3 nucleotides read TGTGCCAGCAGTCCCCGAGGAGTCTTGGCAAAACTGTTTTTT.

V gene TRBV7-6 combines with J gene TRBJ2-3, with 8 nucleotides matching TRBD2. Germline V gene data show CDR1 as SGHVS and CDR2 as FNYEAQ. The junction had 13 bases not matched to a gene; V was cut back by 5 bases and J by 3 bases. The length of the CDR3 is 17 residues. CDR3 loop: CASSPDLAGMETDTQYF. CDR3 sequence (DNA): TGTGCCAGCAGCCCGGATTTAGCGGGGATGGAGACAGATACGCAGTATTTT.

The genes are TRBV2 and TRBJ1-1, with D possibly being TRBD1 (5 bases). Germline CDR1 SNHLY, CDR2 FYNNEI. This CDR3 region has 14 residues. Trimming removed 4 bases at V and 6 bases at J, with 15 bases between. CDR3 in DNA: TGTGCCAGCAGTGTTCCAGGGATGTACGCTGAAGCTTTCTTT. Translated, it gives CASSVPGMYAEAFF.

The V and J genes are TRBV19 and TRBJ1-5, with 8 positions matching TRBD1. CDR1 and CDR2 from the germline V gene are LNHDA and SQIVND (reference sequence). The CDR3 totals 16 residues. V lost 3 bases to trimming and J lost 5 bases; unmatched junction nucleotides: 9. The CDR3 loop is CASSIRRRGHDQPQHF. The CDR3 nucleotides read TGTGCCAGTAGTATCCGCCGCAGGGGGCATGATCAGCCCCAGCATTTT.

This chain links TRBV6-1 with TRBJ1-2; 7 bases match TRBD1. The germline V gene encodes CDR1 MNHNS and CDR2 SASEGT. Trimming cost V 1 base and J 2 bases; bases outside gene matches: 4. CDR3 size: 15 residues. The CDR3 sequence is CASSEERDSNYGYTF. The CDR3 DNA is TGTGCCAGCAGTGAAGAACGGGACAGCAACTATGGCTACACCTTC.

The chain has TRBV5-1 and TRBJ1-1; 7 bases line up with TRBD1. This CDR3 is built from 15 residues. Germline V gives CDR1 SGHRS, CDR2 YFSETQ. The V and J ends lost 0 bases and 0 bases, in that order; junction bases with no gene match: 2. The CDR3 region has the DNA TGCGCCAGCAGCTTGGGACAGGGCTTGAACACTGAAGCTTTCTTT. It yields the protein CASSLGQGLNTEAFF.

V is TRBV9 and J is TRBJ2-3; D unresolved. The CDR3 has 14 amino acids. Germline-derived CDR1 and CDR2 are SGDLS and YYNGEE. V was pared by 2 bases and J by 4 bases, with 11 bases between. The CDR3 DNA is TGTGCCAGCAGCGTGGGTATACAGTCAGATACGCAGTATTTT. It yields the protein CASSVGIQSDTQYF. Supplemented by reference TRBV9 and TRBJ2-3, the full variable domain reads DSGVTQTPKHLITATGQRVTLRCSPRSGDLSVYWYQQSLDQGLQFLIQYYNGEERAKGNILERFSAQQFPDLHSELNLSSLELGDSALYFCASSVGIQSDTQYFGPGTRLTVL.

The chain has TRBV15 and TRBJ2-2; D is undetermined. In germline, CDR1 is LNHNV, CDR2 YYDKDF (reference sequence). V shed 6 bases and J shed 1 base, with 9 bases lying between them. The CDR3 has 14 residues. CDR3 in DNA: TGTGCCACCAGAAGCCGAGGGAACACCGGGGAGCTGTTTTTT. It specifies CATRSRGNTGELFF.

This clone showed up just a few times. CDR3 DNA: TGTGCCAGCAGCTCCGGACAGGGTGGCACTGAAGCTTTCTTT. Amino acid sequence: CASSSGQGGTEAFF. The chain uses TRBV11-2 and TRBJ1-1; TRBD1 matches at 8 bases. The ends lost 4 bases at V and 4 bases at J; junction bases unmatched: 5. CDR3 length: 14 amino acids. CDR1 SGHAT and CDR2 FQNNGV come from the germline V gene.

J is TRBJ1-1 and V is TRBV5-1; D gene unclear. V lost 0 bases to trimming and J lost 5 bases, with 8 bases between them. CDR3 length: 13 amino acids. Germline CDR1 reads SGHRS; CDR2 reads YFSETQ. CDR3 in DNA: TGCGCCAGCAGCTTGGAACGGGAAACTGAAGCTTTCTTT. It yields the protein CASSLERETEAFF.

The chain has TRBV3-1 (or the pseudogene TRBV3-2) and TRBJ1-2; D unclear. Germline V lookup: CDR1 LGHDT, CDR2 YNNKEL (reference sequence). CDR3 size: 12 residues. Trimming pared 4 bases from V and 1 base from J, leaving 4 bases between. DNA of the CDR3: TGTGCCAGCAGCCTCAATAACTATGGCTACACCTTC. This codes for CASSLNNYGYTF.

The rearrangement joins TRBV4-1 to TRBJ2-5; 8 bases match TRBD1. Germline CDR1 MGHRA, CDR2 YSYEKL. There are 19 residues in the CDR3. Trimming removed 0 bases from V and 5 bases from J; junction bases left unmatched: 17. The CDR3 DNA reads TGCGCCAGCAGCCAAGAGGGTCCAGGGGGCGGAGGTATGAGGGAGACCCAGTACTTC. This translates into CASSQEGPGGGGMRETQYF.

This clone was seen only a few times. The CDR3 region has the DNA TGTGCCAGCAGTCCCCGGAACACTGAAGCTTTCTTT. This encodes CASSPRNTEAFF. The chain employs TRBV28 and TRBJ1-1, with unresolved D. Per germline, CDR1 MDHEN and CDR2 SYDVKM. The ends were cut back, 5 bases at V and 1 base at J, with 5 bases in the middle. The CDR3 is made up of 12 amino acids.

This chain connects TRBV7-3 to TRBJ2-7, with 7 bases that match TRBD1. In germline, CDR1 is SGHTA, CDR2 FQGTGA. The length of the CDR3 is 13 residues. Trimming cost V 8 bases and J 5 bases; bases outside gene matches: 9. CDR3 region: CASGRQGGDEQYF. The DNA for the CDR3 is TGTGCCAGCGGACGACAGGGTGGGGACGAGCAGTACTTC.